This T cell receptor (beta chain) stems from a study of blood T cell repertoires in COVID-19. The CDR3 runs to 15 residues. V lost 3 bases and J lost 1; bases outside the gene matches: 3. Looked up from germline, CDR1 is MNHEY and CDR2 is SVGEGT. Repertoires were generated with immunoSEQ multiplex PCR, while TCRdb's copy carries only in-frame clones and drops some. The sample records 260,000 or so clones, roughly 80% being singletons. J is TRBJ1-5 and V is TRBV6-2 or TRBV6-3; 7 bases are a match to TRBD1. This clonotype originated in a woman aged 80 or over with COVID-19, enrolled during active disease. Sequenced: peripheral blood. CDR3: CASSYQQGSNQPQHF. For the CDR3, the DNA is TGTGCCAGCAGTTATCAACAGGGGAGCAATCAGCCCCAGCATTTT.